One and the same sample provided the 4 T cell receptor beta chains below, sequenced in a study of blood T cell repertoires in COVID-19. The repertoire was sequenced with immunoSEQ multiplex PCR; TCRdb's copy has only in-frame clones and lacks some. This sample has more than 150,000 clones; about 84% occur once, and the top ten carry about 6.4%. The specimen sequenced was peripheral blood. The receptors here all came from a human donor in a cohort sampled during active COVID-19.

This clone was recorded a few times. This chain links TRBV10-3 with TRBJ2-3; maybe TRBD1 (5 bases). The germline gives CDR1 ENHRY, CDR2 SYGVKD. V was trimmed by 7 bases and J by 0 bases, leaving 11 bases between them. This CDR3 is 14 amino acids long. For the CDR3, the DNA is TGTGCCATCACCAGGGCTGCGAGCACAGATACGCAGTATTTT. It translates to CAITRAASTDTQYF.

V is TRBV5-1 and J is TRBJ1-1; TRBD1 aligns across 10 bases. Per the germline V gene, CDR1 is SGHRS and CDR2 is YFSETQ. V was clipped by 2 bases and J by 4 bases; unmatched bases: 5. This CDR3 contains 15 residues. The CDR3 sequence is CASSLGTGESTEAFF. The DNA of the CDR3 is TGCGCCAGCAGCTTAGGGACAGGGGAGAGCACTGAAGCTTTCTTT.

The gene calls are TRBV2 and TRBJ1-4, with D unclear. Trimming cost V 7 bases and J 7 bases, with 13 bases left between them. The CDR3 is 13 residues long. Looked up from germline, CDR1 is SNHLY and CDR2 is FYNNEI. CDR3 amino acids: CASMGRSSEKLFF. CDR3 coding DNA: TGTGCCAGCATGGGCAGGTCAAGTGAAAAACTGTTTTTT.

The chain couples TRBV3-1 (or the pseudogene TRBV3-2) to TRBJ2-3; D gene ambiguous. Germline V CDR1 and CDR2: LGHDT, YNNKEL (reference sequence). Trimming took 4 bases from V and 0 from J, leaving 5 bases between them. The CDR3 is 13 amino acids. The CDR3 is CASSPPSTDTQYF. The CDR3 nucleotides are TGTGCCAGCAGCCCTCCGAGCACAGATACGCAGTATTTT.